Detailed here is one T cell receptor beta chain. This sample stems from a study of beta chain features in type 1 diabetes. Expressed TCRB transcripts were sequenced because the entire RNA isolate underwent reverse transcription. TCRdb's table, derived via immunoSEQ multiplex PCR, lists solely in-frame clones and lacks some. The sample has hundreds of thousands of clones; about 16% are singletons. The CDR3 extends over 15 amino acids. CDR1 is KGHSH, CDR2 LQKENI, per germline. The V gene lost 5 bases and the J gene lost 4 bases, with 15 bases spanning the gap. The source is a man aged 18 to 35 in good health. The genes are TRBV18 and TRBJ2-1, with D perhaps being TRBD1 or TRBD2 (5 bases each). The sample was naive CD4+ T cells from blood. CDR3 residues: CASSGIGTAYNEQFF. CDR3 bases: TGTGCCAGCTCAGGTATAGGGACGGCTTACAATGAGCAGTTCTTC.